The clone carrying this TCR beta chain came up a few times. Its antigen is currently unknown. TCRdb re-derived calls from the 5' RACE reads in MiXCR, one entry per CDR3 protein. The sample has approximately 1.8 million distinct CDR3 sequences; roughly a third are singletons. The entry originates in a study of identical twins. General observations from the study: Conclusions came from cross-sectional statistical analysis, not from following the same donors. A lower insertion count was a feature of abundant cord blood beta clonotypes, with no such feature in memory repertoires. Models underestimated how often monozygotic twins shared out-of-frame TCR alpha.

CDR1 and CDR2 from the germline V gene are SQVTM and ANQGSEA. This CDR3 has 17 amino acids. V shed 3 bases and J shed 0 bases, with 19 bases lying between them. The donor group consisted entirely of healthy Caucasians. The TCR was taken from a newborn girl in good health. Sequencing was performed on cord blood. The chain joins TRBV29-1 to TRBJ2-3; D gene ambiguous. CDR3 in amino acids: CSVDGPWAGLSTDTQYF. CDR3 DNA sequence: TGCAGCGTTGATGGTCCGTGGGCCGGCCTGAGCACAGATACGCAGTATTTT.